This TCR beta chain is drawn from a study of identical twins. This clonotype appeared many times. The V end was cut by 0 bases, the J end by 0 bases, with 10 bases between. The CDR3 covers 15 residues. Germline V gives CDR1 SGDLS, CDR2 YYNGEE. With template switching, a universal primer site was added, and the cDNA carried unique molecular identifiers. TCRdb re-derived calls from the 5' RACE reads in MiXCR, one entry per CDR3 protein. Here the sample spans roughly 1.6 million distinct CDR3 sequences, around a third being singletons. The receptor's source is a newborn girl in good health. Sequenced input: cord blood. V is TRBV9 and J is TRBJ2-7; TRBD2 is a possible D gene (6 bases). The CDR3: CASSVASGFSYEQYF. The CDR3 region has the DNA TGTGCCAGCAGCGTAGCCAGCGGGTTCTCCTACGAGCAGTACTTC.